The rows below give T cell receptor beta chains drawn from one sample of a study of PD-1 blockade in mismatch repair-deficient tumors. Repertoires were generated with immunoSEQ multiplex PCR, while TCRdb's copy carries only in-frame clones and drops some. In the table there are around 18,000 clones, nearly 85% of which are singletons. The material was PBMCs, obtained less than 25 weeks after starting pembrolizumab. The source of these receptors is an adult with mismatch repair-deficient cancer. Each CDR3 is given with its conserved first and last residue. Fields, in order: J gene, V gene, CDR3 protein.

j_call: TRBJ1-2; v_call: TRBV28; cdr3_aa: CASSQGGVRGYTF
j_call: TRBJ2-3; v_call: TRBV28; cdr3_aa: CASSFWQGGTDTQYF
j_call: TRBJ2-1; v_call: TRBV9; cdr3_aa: CASSPGLAIYNEQFF
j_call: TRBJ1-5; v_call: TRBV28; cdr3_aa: CASSFLNQPQHF
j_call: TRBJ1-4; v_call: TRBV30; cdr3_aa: CAWSGVSRAGEKLFF
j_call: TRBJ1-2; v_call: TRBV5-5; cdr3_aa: CASSLTTNYGYTF
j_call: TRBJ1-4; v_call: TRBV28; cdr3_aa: CASSEWTATNEKLFF
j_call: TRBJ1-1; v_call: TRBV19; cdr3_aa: CASSGRSTEAFF
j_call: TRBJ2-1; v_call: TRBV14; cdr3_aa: CASSSTGGRYNEQFF
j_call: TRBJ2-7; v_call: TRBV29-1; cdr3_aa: CSVVYYYEQYF